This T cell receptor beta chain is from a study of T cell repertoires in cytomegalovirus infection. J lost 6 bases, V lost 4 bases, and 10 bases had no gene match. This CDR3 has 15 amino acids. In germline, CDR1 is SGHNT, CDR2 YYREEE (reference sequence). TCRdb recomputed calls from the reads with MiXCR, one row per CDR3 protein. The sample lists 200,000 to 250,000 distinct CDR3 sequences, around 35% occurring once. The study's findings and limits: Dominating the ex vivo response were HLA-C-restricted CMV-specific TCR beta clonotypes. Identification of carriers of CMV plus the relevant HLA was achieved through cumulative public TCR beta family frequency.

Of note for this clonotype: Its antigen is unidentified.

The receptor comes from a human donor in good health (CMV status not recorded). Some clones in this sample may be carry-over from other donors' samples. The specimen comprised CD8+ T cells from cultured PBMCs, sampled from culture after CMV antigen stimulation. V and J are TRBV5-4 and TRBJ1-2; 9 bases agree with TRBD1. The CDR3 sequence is CASSPLPGQGDGYTF. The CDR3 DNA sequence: TGTGCCAGCAGCCCACTACCGGGACAGGGAGATGGCTACACCTTC.